Below, 9 T cell receptor beta chains from the same sample are listed, as sequenced in a study of CD8+ T cells in alopecia areata. Investigators isolated RNA and reverse transcribed it into cDNA to act as the sequencing template. Here immunoSEQ multiplex PCR was the method, and the copy in TCRdb shows in-frame clones only, minus some. The table records 98,000 or so clones, 55% to 75% of them present only once. The sequenced material came from CD8+ T cells sorted from blood. The receptors come from a human donor in good health.

This chain uses TRBV7-3 with TRBJ2-5; 7 bases agree with TRBD1. The CDR3 loop spans 15 amino acids. The germline gives CDR1 SGHTA, CDR2 FQGTGA. The J segment lost 2 bases and the V segment lost 5 bases, leaving 8 bases of the junction unmatched. Here the CDR3 DNA reads TGTGCCAGCAGCCTTTCCGGGACAGCTCAAGAGACCCAGTACTTC. This sequence encodes CASSLSGTAQETQYF.

This chain connects TRBV4-1 to TRBJ1-1, with a possible D match to TRBD1 (5 bases). The CDR3 extends over 11 amino acids. Between the trimmed V and J ends, which lost 3 bases and 7 bases, there was a span of 6 bases. Looked up from germline, CDR1 is MGHRA and CDR2 is YSYEKL. The CDR3 sequence: CASSQGLEAFF. CDR3 nucleotide sequence: TGCGCCAGCAGCCAGGGGCTTGAAGCTTTCTTT.

This clone was picked up a small number of times. The J gene is TRBJ2-1, the V gene TRBV29-1; TRBD1 agrees at 7 bases. This CDR3 spans 15 amino acids. CDR1 and CDR2 (germline): SQVTM, ANQGSEA. The ends lost 4 bases at V and 5 bases at J; junction bases unmatched: 11. Here the CDR3 DNA reads TGCAGCGTTGTCACAGGGGAAACCCTTAACAATGAGCAGTTCTTC. Protein product: CSVVTGETLNNEQFF.

This clone was observed a few times. The chain carries TRBV4-2 and TRBJ2-3; 9 nucleotides agree with TRBD2. The CDR3 extends over 16 amino acids. The V gene end was trimmed by 1 base and the J gene end by 4 bases; junction bases not matched to a gene: 6. CDR1 and CDR2 (germline): LGHNA, YNFKEQ. The DNA for the CDR3 is TGTGCCAGCAGCCAAGGCGGGGGGGGCGGCGCAGATACGCAGTATTTT. As protein: CASSQGGGGGADTQYF.

V and J are TRBV18 and TRBJ1-1; D remains ambiguous. The V gene's germline CDR1 is KGHSH and CDR2 LQKENI. Between the trimmed V and J ends, which lost 3 bases and 0 bases, there was a span of 8 bases. There are 14 residues in the CDR3. CDR3 residues: CASSPWGLNTEAFF. The CDR3 coding sequence is TGTGCCAGCTCACCGTGGGGTTTGAACACTGAAGCTTTCTTT. Complete variable domain (other parts from reference TRBV18 and TRBJ1-1): NAGVMQNPRHLVRRRGQEARLRCSPMKGHSHVYWYRQLPEEGLKFMVYLQKENIIDESGMPKERFSAEFPKEGPSILRIQQVVRGDSAAYFCASSPWGLNTEAFFGQGTRLTVV.

The CDR3, as DNA: TGCGCCAGCAGCCCCGGAGGAGGCTATAATGAAAAACTGTTTTTT. Translated: CASSPGGGYNEKLFF. The V and J genes are TRBV5-1 and TRBJ1-4; D gene ambiguous. Germline assignment: CDR1 SGHRS and CDR2 YFSETQ. The ends were cut back, 4 bases at V and 4 bases at J, with 14 bases in the middle. The CDR3 has 15 amino acids.

V and J are TRBV5-1 and TRBJ1-1; 7 positions agree with TRBD1. This CDR3 is 13 amino acids long. Trimming cost V 1 base and J 6 bases; bases outside gene matches: 3. Germline V gene sequence: CDR1 SGHRS, CDR2 YFSETQ. CDR3 sequence reads: CASSLTGVAEAFF. The DNA of the CDR3 is TGCGCCAGCAGCTTGACAGGGGTCGCTGAAGCTTTCTTT.

In this sample, this clone turned up a few times. The V gene is TRBV5-1, the J gene TRBJ2-7, with D perhaps matching TRBD1 (5 bases). The CDR3 covers 14 residues. Germline V gene lookup returns CDR1 SGHRS and CDR2 YFSETQ. Trimming removed 0 bases from V and 7 bases from J, with 14 bases in between. The CDR3 sequence is CASSLAFAGYEQYF. DNA of the CDR3: TGCGCCAGCAGCTTGGCTTTCGCAGGGTATGAGCAGTACTTC.

The chain carries TRBV28 and TRBJ2-2; D may correspond to TRBD1 or TRBD2 (5 bases each). The V end lost 6 bases, the J end lost 0 bases, and 8 bases lay between the germline ends. Germline loops: CDR1 MDHEN, CDR2 SYDVKM. This CDR3 comprises 14 residues. CDR3 sequence reads: CASSQGPNTGELFF. The CDR3, as DNA: TGTGCCAGCAGCCAGGGACCGAACACCGGGGAGCTGTTTTTT.